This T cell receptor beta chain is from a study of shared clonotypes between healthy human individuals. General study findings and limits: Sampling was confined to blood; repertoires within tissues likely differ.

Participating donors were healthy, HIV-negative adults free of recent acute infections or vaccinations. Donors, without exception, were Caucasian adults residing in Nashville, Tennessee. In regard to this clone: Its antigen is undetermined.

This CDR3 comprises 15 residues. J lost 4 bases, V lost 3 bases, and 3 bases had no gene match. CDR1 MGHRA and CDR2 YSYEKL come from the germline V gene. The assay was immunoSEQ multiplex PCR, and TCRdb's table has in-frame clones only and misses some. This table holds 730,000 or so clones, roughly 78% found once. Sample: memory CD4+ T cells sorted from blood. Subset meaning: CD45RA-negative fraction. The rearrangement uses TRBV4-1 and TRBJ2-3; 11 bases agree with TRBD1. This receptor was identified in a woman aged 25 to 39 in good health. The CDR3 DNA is TGCGCCAGCAGCCAGGGACAGGGGGAACCAGATACGCAGTATTTT. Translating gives CASSQGQGEPDTQYF.